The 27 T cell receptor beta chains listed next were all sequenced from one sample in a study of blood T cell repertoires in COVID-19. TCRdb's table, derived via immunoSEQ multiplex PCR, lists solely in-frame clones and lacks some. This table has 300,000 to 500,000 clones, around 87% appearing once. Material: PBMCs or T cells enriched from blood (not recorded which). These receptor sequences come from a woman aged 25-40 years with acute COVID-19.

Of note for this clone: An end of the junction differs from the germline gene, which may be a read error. The CDR3 region has the DNA TGTGCCAGCAGCCCGGGGACAGTTCGTAATCTGCCCCAGCATTTT. Translation: CASSPGTVRNLPQHF. The chain has TRBV5-8 and TRBJ1-5; TRBD1 agrees at 7 bases. In germline, CDR1 is SGHTS, CDR2 YDEGEE. This CDR3 is 15 amino acids long.

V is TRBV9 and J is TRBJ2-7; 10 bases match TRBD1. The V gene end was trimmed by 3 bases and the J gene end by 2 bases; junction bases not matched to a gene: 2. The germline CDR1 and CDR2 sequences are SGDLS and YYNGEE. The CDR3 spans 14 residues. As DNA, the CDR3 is TGTGCCAGCAGCGGGGGACAGGGGCCCTACGAGCAGTACTTC. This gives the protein CASSGGQGPYEQYF.

For the CDR3, the DNA is TGTGCCAGCAGTTACTTTCTAGCGGGGGGAGGCAATGAGCAGTTCTTC. Amino acids: CASSYFLAGGGNEQFF. The genes are TRBV6-5 and TRBJ2-1, with 11 bases fitting TRBD2. Germline V lookup: CDR1 MNHEY, CDR2 SVGAGI. The CDR3 consists of 16 residues. J was trimmed by 6 bases and V by 1 base; bases with no gene match: 5.

This chain's CDR3 is CASTSLEVPGQSGYGYTF. CDR3 nucleotides: TGTGCCAGCACCTCCCTGGAAGTTCCGGGACAGTCGGGTTATGGCTACACCTTC. The chain is built from TRBV11-2 and TRBJ1-2; 7 nucleotides match TRBD1. This CDR3 is built from 18 residues. Germline CDR1 SGHAT, CDR2 FQNNGV. The ends lost 7 bases at V and 5 bases at J; junction bases unmatched: 22.

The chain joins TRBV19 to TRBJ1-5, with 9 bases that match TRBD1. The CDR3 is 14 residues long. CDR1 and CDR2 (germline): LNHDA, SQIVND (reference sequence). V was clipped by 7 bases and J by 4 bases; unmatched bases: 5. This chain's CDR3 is CASIPDRGNQPQHF. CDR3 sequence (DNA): TGTGCCAGTATCCCCGACAGGGGGAATCAGCCCCAGCATTTT.

The CDR3 sequence: CSVSTGTAYEQYF. The CDR3 DNA sequence: TGCAGCGTGTCAACCGGGACAGCGTACGAGCAGTACTTC. The chain couples TRBV29-1 to TRBJ2-7; 7 bases are a match to TRBD1. The ends lost 6 bases at V and 4 bases at J; junction bases unmatched: 9. From germline, CDR1 is SQVTM and CDR2 ANQGSEA. CDR3 length: 13 residues.

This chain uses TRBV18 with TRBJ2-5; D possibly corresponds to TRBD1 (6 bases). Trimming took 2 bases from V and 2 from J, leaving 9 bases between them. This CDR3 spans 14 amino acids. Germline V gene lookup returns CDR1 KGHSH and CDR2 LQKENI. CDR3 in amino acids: CASSPKRGQETQYF. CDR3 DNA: TGTGCCAGCTCACCAAAAAGGGGGCAAGAGACCCAGTACTTC.

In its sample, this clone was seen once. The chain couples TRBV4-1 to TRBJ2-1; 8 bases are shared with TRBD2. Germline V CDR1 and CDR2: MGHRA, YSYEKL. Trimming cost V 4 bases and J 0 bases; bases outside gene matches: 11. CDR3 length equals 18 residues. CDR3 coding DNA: TGCGCCAGCAGCCTAAGGGCCCTAGCGGGCAGCTCCTACAATGAGCAGTTCTTC. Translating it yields CASSLRALAGSSYNEQFF.

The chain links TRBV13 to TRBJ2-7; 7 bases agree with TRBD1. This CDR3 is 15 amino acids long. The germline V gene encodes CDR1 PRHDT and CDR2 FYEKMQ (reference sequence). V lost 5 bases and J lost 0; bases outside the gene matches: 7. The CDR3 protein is CASSQGGAGSYEQYF. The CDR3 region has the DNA TGTGCCAGCAGCCAAGGGGGCGCGGGCTCCTACGAGCAGTACTTC.

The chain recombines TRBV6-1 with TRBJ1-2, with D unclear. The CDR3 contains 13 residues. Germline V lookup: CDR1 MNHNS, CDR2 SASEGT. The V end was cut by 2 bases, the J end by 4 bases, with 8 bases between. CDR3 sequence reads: CASSESPGYGYTF. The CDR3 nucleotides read TGTGCCAGCAGTGAAAGTCCAGGCTATGGCTACACCTTC.

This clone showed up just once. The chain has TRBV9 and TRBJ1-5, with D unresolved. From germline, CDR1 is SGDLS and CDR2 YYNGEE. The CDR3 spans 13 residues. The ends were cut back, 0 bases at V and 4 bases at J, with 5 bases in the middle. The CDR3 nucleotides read TGTGCCAGCAGCGTAGGGCCTAATCAGCCCCAGCATTTT. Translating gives CASSVGPNQPQHF.

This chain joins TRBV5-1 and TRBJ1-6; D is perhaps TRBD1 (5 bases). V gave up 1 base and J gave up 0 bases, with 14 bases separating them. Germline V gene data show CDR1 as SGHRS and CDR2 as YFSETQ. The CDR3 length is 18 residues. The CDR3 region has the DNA TGCGCCAGCAGCTTGCAGGGATCCCAGTACTCCTATAATTCACCCCTCCACTTT. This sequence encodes CASSLQGSQYSYNSPLHF.

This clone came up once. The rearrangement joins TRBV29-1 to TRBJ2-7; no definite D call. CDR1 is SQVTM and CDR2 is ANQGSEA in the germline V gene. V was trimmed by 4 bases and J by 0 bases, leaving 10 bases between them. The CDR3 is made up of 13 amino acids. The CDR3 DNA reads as TGCAGCGTTGGCCTGATTAGCTCCTACGAGCAGTACTTC. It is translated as CSVGLISSYEQYF.

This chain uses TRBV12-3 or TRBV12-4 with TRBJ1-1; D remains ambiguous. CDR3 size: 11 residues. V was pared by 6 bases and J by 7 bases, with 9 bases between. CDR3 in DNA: TGTGCCAGCAGCGCGACATTTGAAGCTTTCTTT. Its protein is CASSATFEAFF.

CDR3 region: CASKVGTADGNTIYF. The CDR3 DNA reads TGTGCCAGCAAGGTTGGGACAGCCGACGGAAACACCATATATTTT. V usage is TRBV6-5 and J usage is TRBJ1-3, with 7 bases lining up with TRBD1. J gave up 4 bases and V 7 bases, and 10 bases lay outside the gene matches. CDR3 length: 15 amino acids. CDR1 is MNHEY and CDR2 is SVGAGI in the germline V gene.

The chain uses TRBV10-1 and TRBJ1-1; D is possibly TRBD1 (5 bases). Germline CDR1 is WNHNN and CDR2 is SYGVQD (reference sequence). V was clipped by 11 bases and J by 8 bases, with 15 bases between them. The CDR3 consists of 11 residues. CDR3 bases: TGCGCCCCCCCAAAGTACAGGGAAGCTTTCTTT. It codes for CAPPKYREAFF.

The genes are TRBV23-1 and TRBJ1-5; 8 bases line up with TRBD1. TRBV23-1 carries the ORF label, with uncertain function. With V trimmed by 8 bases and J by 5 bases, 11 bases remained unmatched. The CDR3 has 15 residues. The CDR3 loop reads CASANRGNRHQPQHF. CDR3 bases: TGCGCCAGCGCAAACAGGGGGAATCGCCATCAGCCCCAGCATTTT.

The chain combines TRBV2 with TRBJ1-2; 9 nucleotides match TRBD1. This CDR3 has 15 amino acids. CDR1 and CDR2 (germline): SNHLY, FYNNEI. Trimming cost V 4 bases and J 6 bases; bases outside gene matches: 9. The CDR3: CASSGGTGMNHGYTF. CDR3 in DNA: TGTGCCAGCAGTGGGGGGACAGGGATGAACCATGGCTACACCTTC.

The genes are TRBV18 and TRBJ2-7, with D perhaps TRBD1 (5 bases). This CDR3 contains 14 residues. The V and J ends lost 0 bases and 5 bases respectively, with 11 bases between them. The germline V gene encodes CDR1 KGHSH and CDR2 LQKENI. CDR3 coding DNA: TGTGCCAGCTCACCACCATGGGCAGGGAACGAGCAGTACTTC. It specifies CASSPPWAGNEQYF.

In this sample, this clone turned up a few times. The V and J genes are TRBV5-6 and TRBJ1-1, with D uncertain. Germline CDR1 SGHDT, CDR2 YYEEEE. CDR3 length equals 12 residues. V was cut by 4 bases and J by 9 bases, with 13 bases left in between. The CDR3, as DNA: TGTGCCAGCAGCGCAGGATTGGCCCAAGCTTTCTTT. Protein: CASSAGLAQAFF.

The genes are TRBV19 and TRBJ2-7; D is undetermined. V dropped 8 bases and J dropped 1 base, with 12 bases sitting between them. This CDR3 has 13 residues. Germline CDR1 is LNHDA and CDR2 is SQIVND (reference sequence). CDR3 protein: CASSRTRSYEQYF. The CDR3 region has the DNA TGTGCCAGTTCCCGTACCAGGTCCTACGAGCAGTACTTC.

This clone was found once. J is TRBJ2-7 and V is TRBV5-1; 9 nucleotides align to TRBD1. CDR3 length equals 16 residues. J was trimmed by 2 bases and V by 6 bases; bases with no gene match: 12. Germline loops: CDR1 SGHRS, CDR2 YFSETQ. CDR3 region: CASNPLPGQGPYEQYF. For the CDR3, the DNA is TGCGCCAGCAACCCTTTACCGGGACAGGGACCCTACGAGCAGTACTTC.

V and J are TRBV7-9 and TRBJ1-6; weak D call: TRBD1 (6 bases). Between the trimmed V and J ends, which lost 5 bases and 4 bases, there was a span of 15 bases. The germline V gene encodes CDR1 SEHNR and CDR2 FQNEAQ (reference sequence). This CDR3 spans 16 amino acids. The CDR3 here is CASSLDEGHYNSPLHF. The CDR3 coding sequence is TGTGCCAGCAGCCTGGATGAGGGACATTATAATTCACCCCTCCACTTT.

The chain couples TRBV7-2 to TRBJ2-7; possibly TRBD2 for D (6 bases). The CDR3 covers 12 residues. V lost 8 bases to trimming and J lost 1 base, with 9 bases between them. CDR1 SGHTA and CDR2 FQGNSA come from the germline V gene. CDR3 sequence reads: CASGTLSYEQYF. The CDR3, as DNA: TGTGCCAGCGGGACTCTGTCCTACGAGCAGTACTTC.

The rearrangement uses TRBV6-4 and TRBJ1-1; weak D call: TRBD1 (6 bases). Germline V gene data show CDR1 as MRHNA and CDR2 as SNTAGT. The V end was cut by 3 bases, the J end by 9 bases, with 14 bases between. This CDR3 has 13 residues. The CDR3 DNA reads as TGTGCCAGCAGTGAACCCGGGGGGCGACAAGCTTTCTTT. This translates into CASSEPGGRQAFF.

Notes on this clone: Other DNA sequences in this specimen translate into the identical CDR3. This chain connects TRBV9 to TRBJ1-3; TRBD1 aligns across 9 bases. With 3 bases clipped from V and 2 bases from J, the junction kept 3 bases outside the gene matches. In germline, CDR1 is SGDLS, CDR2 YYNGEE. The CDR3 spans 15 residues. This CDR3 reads CASSGGTGPGNTIYF. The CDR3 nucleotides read TGTGCCAGCAGCGGAGGGACAGGGCCTGGAAACACCATATATTTT.

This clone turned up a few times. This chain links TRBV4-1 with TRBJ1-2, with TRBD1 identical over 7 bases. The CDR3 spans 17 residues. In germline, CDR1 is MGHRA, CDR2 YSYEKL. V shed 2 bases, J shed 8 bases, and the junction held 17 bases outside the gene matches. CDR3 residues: CASSQIFADDRVYGYTF. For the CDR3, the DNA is TGCGCCAGCAGCCAAATTTTCGCGGACGACAGGGTATACGGCTACACCTTC.